The rows below give T cell receptor beta chains drawn from one sample of a study of T-cell memory formation after mild COVID-19. TCRdb reanalysed the 5' RACE reads using MiXCR and keeps one entry per CDR3 protein. The repertoire holds 150,000 to 200,000 distinct CDR3 sequences, with less than 40% as singletons. Sequencing used PBMCs or a T cell subset sorted from them (not recorded which). Every receptor here comes from an adult woman who had mild COVID-19 (a few samples of this study predate the infection). Cell type and time point are not known. Each CDR3 is given with its conserved first and last residue. D genes are given only for firm matches. Clone size is shown for a subset of rows, as once, few, many or a class of expanded clone.

V	size	J	D	DNA	CDR3
TRBV5-1	-	TRBJ2-7	TRBD2	TGCGCCAGCAGCCCTAGGACTAGCGGGCTTACCTACGAGCAGTACTTC	CASSPRTSGLTYEQYF
TRBV6-1	-	TRBJ1-2	TRBD1	TGTGCCAGCAGTATGACAGGGGGTAATGGCTACACCTTC	CASSMTGGNGYTF
TRBV9	-	TRBJ2-3	-	TGTGCCAGCAGCTTCAACAGCGGCCCGCGCACAGATACGCAGTATTTT	CASSFNSGPRTDTQYF
TRBV30	-	TRBJ2-1	TRBD2	TGTGCCTGGAGCCGGGGGGGGGCTCGGAATGAGCAGTTCTTC	CAWSRGGARNEQFF
TRBV7-3	few	TRBJ2-3	TRBD2	TGTGCCAGCAGCTTAACTAGCGGGGCCACAGATACGCAGTATTTT	CASSLTSGATDTQYF
TRBV11-2	-	TRBJ2-2	TRBD2	TGTGCCAGCAGCTTAGGAGGGTGGCTAGCGGGGCCCACCGGGGAGCTGTTTTTT	CASSLGGWLAGPTGELFF
TRBV20-1	-	TRBJ2-4	-	TGCAGTTTGATCCGGGACGTAAAAAACATTCAGTACTTC	CSLIRDVKNIQYF
TRBV7-2	-	TRBJ2-1	-	TGTGCCAGCAGCCTTCAGGGGCAGGTAAACAATGAGCAGTTCTTC	CASSLQGQVNNEQFF
TRBV18	few	TRBJ2-1	-	TGTGCCAGCTCACCTAGAACTAGTGGTTACAATGAGCAGTTCTTC	CASSPRTSGYNEQFF
TRBV7-6	few	TRBJ1-1	-	TGTGCCAGCAGCTTAGAGGCCTTAGGGAACACTGAAGCTTTCTTT	CASSLEALGNTEAFF
TRBV18	few	TRBJ2-5	-	TGTGCCAGCTCTGGGGAGGAAGAGACCCAGTACTTC	CASSGEEETQYF
TRBV7-3	-	TRBJ1-1	-	TGTGCCAGCAGCCCGATTGGGGGTGGCACTGAAGCTTTCTTT	CASSPIGGGTEAFF
TRBV11-3	few	TRBJ2-1	TRBD2	TGTGCCAGCAGCTTACGACTAGCGGGAGTGGGGTACAATGAGCAGTTCTTC	CASSLRLAGVGYNEQFF
TRBV3-1	-	TRBJ2-7	TRBD2	TGTGCCAGCAGCCAAGGACTAGCGGGTATGACCTACGAGCAGTACTTC	CASSQGLAGMTYEQYF
TRBV5-1	few	TRBJ2-7	-	TGCGCCAGCAGCTTGGATACAGGGGAGGTCGAGCAGTACTTC	CASSLDTGEVEQYF
TRBV7-9	few	TRBJ2-1	-	TGTGCCAGGGGCCGACTCGGGTACAATGAGCAGTTCTTC	CARGRLGYNEQFF
TRBV6-2/TRBV6-3	few	TRBJ2-2	TRBD1	TGTGCCAGCACATCCGGGACAGAGGATTCCGGGGAGCTGTTTTTT	CASTSGTEDSGELFF
TRBV12-3/TRBV12-4	-	TRBJ2-7	-	TGTGCCAGCAGTTCTGACACCCTCTCTAAGAAGCAGTACTTC	CASSSDTLSKKQYF
TRBV5-5	few	TRBJ1-5	-	TGTGCCAGCAGCTTGGGAACAAAGGTTAGCAATCAGCCCCAGCATTTT	CASSLGTKVSNQPQHF
TRBV5-1	-	TRBJ2-4	TRBD2	TGCGCCAGCAGCTCCGGGACTAGCGGGAGTCCTGAGGACATTCAGTACTTC	CASSSGTSGSPEDIQYF
TRBV4-1	few	TRBJ1-4	-	TGCGCCAGCAGCCAAGTGGGGACTGCTAATGAAAAACTGTTTTTT	CASSQVGTANEKLFF
TRBV7-8	-	TRBJ2-1	-	TGTGCCAGCAGCTTAAACAGCTACAATGAGCAGTTCTTC	CASSLNSYNEQFF
TRBV6-2/TRBV6-3	-	TRBJ1-5	-	TGTGCCAGCACCCCCGGGACCCGGGTACCGCCCCAGCATTTT	CASTPGTRVPPQHF
TRBV3-1	-	TRBJ2-7	-	TGTGCCAGCAGCCAAGGACAGCCCTACGAGCAGTACTTC	CASSQGQPYEQYF
TRBV6-6	-	TRBJ2-2	-	TGTGCCAGCAGTGAATACACCGGGGAGCTGTTTTTT	CASSEYTGELFF
TRBV20-1	once	TRBJ2-7	TRBD2	TGCAGTGCTACTCGAGGGACTAGCCTCGGCGAGCAGTACTTC	CSATRGTSLGEQYF
TRBV27	few	TRBJ2-7	TRBD1	TGTGCCAGCAGTGACAGGGTAAGCTCCTACGAGCAGTACTTC	CASSDRVSSYEQYF
TRBV7-2	few	TRBJ1-1	-	TGTGCCAGCAGCTCCCAGGGAGTTATGAACACTGAAGCTTTCTTT	CASSSQGVMNTEAFF
TRBV7-8	many	TRBJ2-7	TRBD2	TGTGCCAGCAGAGATCCAGCGGGAGGGACCTACGAGCAGTACTTC	CASRDPAGGTYEQYF
TRBV12-3/TRBV12-4	few	TRBJ2-5	-	TGTGCCAGCAGTGAAGGGGCTAGTAGAAACTTC	CASSEGASRNF
TRBV20-1	-	TRBJ2-5	TRBD2	TGCAGTGCTAGAGCCAGCCTAGCGGGAGTCGAAAAGACCCAGTACTTC	CSARASLAGVEKTQYF
TRBV4-3	few	TRBJ2-3	-	TGCGCCAGCAGCTCCACCCAACGGAAAGATACGCAGTATTTT	CASSSTQRKDTQYF
TRBV30	few	TRBJ1-1	TRBD1	TGTGCCTGCAATATCGACAGGGGCAACACTGAAGCTTTCTTT	CACNIDRGNTEAFF
TRBV6-5	few	TRBJ2-3	-	TGTGCCAGTGCTCGGGACGGAGCAGATACGCAGTATTTT	CASARDGADTQYF
TRBV24-1	-	TRBJ1-2	-	TGTGCCACCAGTGAAGAAAACTATGGCTACACCTTC	CATSEENYGYTF
TRBV7-2	few	TRBJ1-1	-	TGTGCCAGCAGCTTTCCGGGAGAGAACACTGAAGCTTTCTTT	CASSFPGENTEAFF
TRBV24-1	many	TRBJ2-7	TRBD1	TGTGCCACCAGTGATTTTGGAAGGACAGGGTTCTACGAGCAGTACTTC	CATSDFGRTGFYEQYF
TRBV7-8	few	TRBJ2-1	-	TGTGCCAGCAGCGCCCCATGGGATGAGCAGTTCTTC	CASSAPWDEQFF
TRBV12-5	few	TRBJ2-3	-	TGTGCTAGTGGCCGTTGGGTGGGTGATACGCAGTATTTT	CASGRWVGDTQYF
TRBV7-9	once	TRBJ2-3	-	TGTGCCAGCAGCCATTACCCCCCGACAGATACGCAGTATTTT	CASSHYPPTDTQYF
TRBV4-3	few	TRBJ1-2	-	TGCGCCAGCAGCCAAGACTCGCCGGCCCGGAACTATGGCTACACCTTC	CASSQDSPARNYGYTF
TRBV4-2	-	TRBJ2-7	-	TGTGCCAGCAGCCAAGAAGAGGAATCCTTCTCCTACGAGCAGTACTTC	CASSQEEESFSYEQYF
TRBV29-1	-	TRBJ2-3	TRBD2	TGCAGCGTTGAAGATCGGCTAGCGGGACTCTCCAGGTGGACAGATACGCAGTATTTT	CSVEDRLAGLSRWTDTQYF
TRBV18	many	TRBJ1-2	-	TGTGCCAGCTCACACCCAGGGCGGGACTATGGCTACACCTTC	CASSHPGRDYGYTF
TRBV4-2	-	TRBJ2-1	-	TGTGCCAGCAGCCACCGGGACTACAATGAGCAGTTCTTC	CASSHRDYNEQFF
TRBV9	few	TRBJ2-3	-	TGTGCCAGCAGCGTACAGGATAGCACAGATACGCAGTATTTT	CASSVQDSTDTQYF
TRBV3-1	-	TRBJ1-2	-	TGTGCCAGCAGCCAAGGAGTCGGCCAGACTCATGGCTACACCTTC	CASSQGVGQTHGYTF
TRBV7-3	-	TRBJ2-7	-	TGTGCCAGCAGCGCCCAGGGCGGGGGCTTTTACGAGCAGTACTTC	CASSAQGGGFYEQYF
TRBV12-3/TRBV12-4	few	TRBJ1-1	-	TGTGCCAGCAGTAACAGGGTAACTGAAGCTTTCTTT	CASSNRVTEAFF
TRBV5-1	-	TRBJ2-7	-	TGCGCCAGCAGCTTGATTGACGACTACGAGCAGTACTTC	CASSLIDDYEQYF
TRBV6-1	few	TRBJ2-1	-	TGTGCCACCGCCATAACAGGGAACAATGAGCAGTTCTTC	CATAITGNNEQFF
TRBV11-2	few	TRBJ2-7	TRBD1	TGTGCCAGCAGCTTACTACAGGGGATTGATTTTGGGGAGCAGTACTTC	CASSLLQGIDFGEQYF